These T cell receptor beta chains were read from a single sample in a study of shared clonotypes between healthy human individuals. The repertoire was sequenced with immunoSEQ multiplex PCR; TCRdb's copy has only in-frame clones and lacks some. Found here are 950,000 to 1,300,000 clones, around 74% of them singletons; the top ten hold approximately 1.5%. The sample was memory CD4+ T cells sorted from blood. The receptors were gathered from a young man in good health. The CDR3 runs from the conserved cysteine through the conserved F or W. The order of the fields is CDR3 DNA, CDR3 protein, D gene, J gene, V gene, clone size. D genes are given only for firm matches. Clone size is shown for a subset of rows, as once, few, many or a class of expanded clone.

TGCGCCAGCAGCGTTGATGGACAGCACAACACTGAAGCTTTCTTT | CASSVDGQHNTEAFF | . | TRBJ1-1 | TRBV5-1 | many
TGTGCCAGCGGTCGCCCAGGCAACTATGGCTACACCTTC | CASGRPGNYGYTF | . | TRBJ1-2 | TRBV28 | .
TGTGCCAGCAGCAAAGAGCGGACAGGGGTCTCTGGAAACACCATATATTTT | CASSKERTGVSGNTIYF | . | TRBJ1-3 | TRBV21-1 | many
TGTGCCAGCACCCGTGGGATGGGAGGCTACGAGCAGTACTTC | CASTRGMGGYEQYF | . | TRBJ2-7 | TRBV5-6 | .
TGTGCCAGCAGCTTGTGGCTAGCGGGGGGAACCACAGATACGCAGTATTTT | CASSLWLAGGTTDTQYF | TRBD2 | TRBJ2-3 | TRBV5-4 | many
TGTGCCAGCAGCGGAGGAGCCCTTGCTAATGAAAAACTGTTTTTT | CASSGGALANEKLFF | . | TRBJ1-4 | TRBV7-9 | few
TGTGCCAGCTTCATCTTGGGGCTTGCTGAAGCTTTCTTT | CASFILGLAEAFF | . | TRBJ1-1 | TRBV21-1 | .
TGTGCCAGCAGTTACGCAGGTCAGGGAGGGGAAAAACTGTTTTTT | CASSYAGQGGEKLFF | . | TRBJ1-4 | TRBV6-6 | .
TGTGCCAGCAGCAGAATGGGGGAGGAGACCCAGTACTTC | CASSRMGEETQYF | . | TRBJ2-5 | TRBV6-5 | .
TGCAGCGCCATGAGGGAAAACAGGGCTGAGACCCAGTACTTC | CSAMRENRAETQYF | . | TRBJ2-5 | TRBV29-1 | few
TGTGCCAGCAGCTTGGACGGACGCACAGATACGCAGTATTTT | CASSLDGRTDTQYF | . | TRBJ2-3 | TRBV5-6 | once
TGCGCCAGCAGCCCAGGGGGCGCTCTCACTGAAGCTTTCTTT | CASSPGGALTEAFF | TRBD1 | TRBJ1-1 | TRBV5-1 | once
TGCGCCAGCAGCTTGAGTGTAGCGGGAGGGAATGAGCAGTTCTTC | CASSLSVAGGNEQFF | TRBD2 | TRBJ2-1 | TRBV5-1 | .
TGTGCCAGCAGTTACTCGTCAGCGGGAGCCCAGGAGCAGTACTTC | CASSYSSAGAQEQYF | TRBD2 | TRBJ2-7 | TRBV6-5 | .
TGTGCCAGCAGTTTAAGCCCCATCTACACAGATACGCAGTATTTT | CASSLSPIYTDTQYF | . | TRBJ2-3 | TRBV28 | .
TGTGCCAGCAGCTTAGATGGCGCCAAAGGTTCCTATGGCTACACCTTC | CASSLDGAKGSYGYTF | . | TRBJ1-2 | TRBV7-9 | .
TGTGCCACCTCCCGGCCGGGATCCTACGAGCAGTACTTC | CATSRPGSYEQYF | . | TRBJ2-7 | TRBV16 | .
TGTGCCTGGAGTAAGGACAGGGCGGGGTCGAACACTGAAGCTTTCTTT | CAWSKDRAGSNTEAFF | TRBD1 | TRBJ1-1 | TRBV30 | few
TGTGCCAGCACCCTTGACAGGGGGCGCGGTGAGCAGTACTTC | CASTLDRGRGEQYF | TRBD1 | TRBJ2-7 | TRBV5-4 | .
TGTGCCAGCAGTGGTCTTCTGGCGGGCTCCTATAATTCACCCCTCCACTTT | CASSGLLAGSYNSPLHF | . | TRBJ1-6 | TRBV2 | .
TGCGCCAGCAGCCAAGACCATAGCGCCTATAATTCACCCCTCCACTTT | CASSQDHSAYNSPLHF | . | TRBJ1-6 | TRBV4-3 | .
TGTGCCAGCAGTCCTAGCGGGGTCACAGATACGCAGTATTTT | CASSPSGVTDTQYF | TRBD2 | TRBJ2-3 | TRBV14 | few
TGTGCCAGCAGCCTACGGGGGGTCGTGAACACTGAAGCTTTCTTT | CASSLRGVVNTEAFF | . | TRBJ1-1 | TRBV27 | .
TGTGCCAGCAGCCCCCGGGGCAATAAAGAGACCCAGTACTTC | CASSPRGNKETQYF | . | TRBJ2-5 | TRBV5-4 | .
TGTGCCAGCAGTACCGGGGACAGGGTGAACACTGAAGCTTTCTTT | CASSTGDRVNTEAFF | TRBD1 | TRBJ1-1 | TRBV28 | few
TGTGCCAGCAGGGACAGGGGTAACACCGGGGAGCTGTTTTTT | CASRDRGNTGELFF | TRBD1 | TRBJ2-2 | TRBV2 | .
TGTGCCAGCAGCTTAGGAGACAGGTCTGGCTACACCTTC | CASSLGDRSGYTF | . | TRBJ1-2 | TRBV7-2 | .
TGTGCCAGCAGCTTGGGGCTTTTGGGCACAGATACGCAGTATTTT | CASSLGLLGTDTQYF | . | TRBJ2-3 | TRBV7-2 | many
TGCGCCAGCAGCTTAGGGGGGACAGGGCGCTACGAGCAGTACTTC | CASSLGGTGRYEQYF | TRBD1 | TRBJ2-7 | TRBV5-1 | .
TGTGCCAGCAGCTTACCGGGCAGGGGGCTCTCTGGGGCCAACGTCCTGACTTTC | CASSLPGRGLSGANVLTF | TRBD1 | TRBJ2-6 | TRBV11-2 | .
TGTGCCAGCAGTTTGGGGCAGGGCTACGAGCAGTACTTC | CASSLGQGYEQYF | . | TRBJ2-7 | TRBV28 | once
TGTGCCACCAGCAGAGAAGGGACAGGGGGGAGAAGGACTGAAGCTTTCTTT | CATSREGTGGRRTEAFF | TRBD1 | TRBJ1-1 | TRBV15 | .
TGCGCCAGCAGGTCCTCCCGAGATACGCAGTATTTT | CASRSSRDTQYF | . | TRBJ2-3 | TRBV5-1 | few
TGTGCTAGCCATCAGCCGACTAGCCCGGGACATTTT | CASHQPTSPGHF | TRBD2 | TRBJ2-3 | TRBV7-7 | .
TGCGCCAGCAGCCCTGGGGAGGGTATCACTGAAGCTTTCTTT | CASSPGEGITEAFF | . | TRBJ1-1 | TRBV5-1 | .
TGCGCCAGCAGCTTGGTTCCCCAGGGGAACACTGAAGCTTTCTTT | CASSLVPQGNTEAFF | . | TRBJ1-1 | TRBV5-1 | few
TGTGCCAGCAGTTTCTTGGACAGGGACTATGGCTACACCTTC | CASSFLDRDYGYTF | TRBD1 | TRBJ1-2 | TRBV27 | .
TGTGCCAGCCGATCGTCTAGCGTTGGAACGCAGTATTTT | CASRSSSVGTQYF | . | TRBJ2-3 | TRBV6-1 | .
TGTGCCACCAGCACGGCAGGGAAGAATGAAAAACTGTTTTTT | CATSTAGKNEKLFF | . | TRBJ1-4 | TRBV15 | .
TGCAGCGTTGTTCACAGCTTATCAACTAATGAAAAACTGTTTTTT | CSVVHSLSTNEKLFF | . | TRBJ1-4 | TRBV29-1 | .
TGTGCCAGCAGCGCAATCCCATCCGGGCAGGGGAACTATGGCTACACCTTC | CASSAIPSGQGNYGYTF | . | TRBJ1-2 | TRBV9 | few
TGTGCCAGCAGCCATTTTATTCGACAGGGAGGAGGCTACACCTTC | CASSHFIRQGGGYTF | TRBD1 | TRBJ1-2 | TRBV5-4 | .